These 21 T cell receptor beta chains were all obtained from the same sample, sequenced in a study of blood T cell repertoires in COVID-19. Measured with immunoSEQ multiplex PCR; TCRdb has only the in-frame clones, and not every one. The table lists 160,000 or so clones, about 86% of them singletons. The specimen was peripheral blood. Receptor source: a woman aged 80 or older with acute or convalescent COVID-19.

CDR3: CASSETGDYGYTF. The CDR3 nucleotides are TGTGCCAGCAGCGAGACAGGTGACTATGGCTACACCTTC. J is TRBJ1-2 and V is TRBV2, with a weak D call TRBD1 (6 bases). CDR1 and CDR2 (germline): SNHLY, FYNNEI. The CDR3 spans 13 residues. Trimming removed 6 bases from V and 3 bases from J, with 11 bases in between.

This clone was recorded a few times. The V gene is TRBV5-1, the J gene TRBJ2-7; 10 nucleotides align to TRBD1. Germline values: CDR1 SGHRS, CDR2 YFSETQ. V dropped 3 bases and J dropped 7; count of bases not matched to a gene: 10. The CDR3 is 15 amino acids. The CDR3 is CASSYPGTGVIEQYF. CDR3 in DNA: TGCGCCAGCAGCTACCCCGGGACAGGGGTAATAGAGCAGTACTTC.

Points on this clone: Other DNA sequences in the sample encode the same CDR3. The J gene is TRBJ2-7, the V gene TRBV6-5; D is perhaps TRBD2 (6 bases). V was shortened by 6 bases and J by 0 bases, with 6 bases between the two germline ends. The CDR3 is made up of 12 amino acids. The V gene's germline CDR1 is MNHEY and CDR2 SVGAGI. The CDR3 DNA reads as TGTGCCAGCAGGGGGGGCTCCTACGAGCAGTACTTC. Encoded protein: CASRGGSYEQYF.

This rearrangement joins TRBV19 to TRBJ1-2; tentative D call: TRBD1 (5 bases). The germline gives CDR1 LNHDA, CDR2 SQIVND (reference sequence). CDR3 length: 14 residues. V lost 3 bases and J lost 3, with 11 bases in between. The CDR3 DNA reads TGTGCCAGTAGTATCTTTCAGGGCGACTATGGCTACACCTTC. Translation: CASSIFQGDYGYTF.

The chain uses TRBV19 and TRBJ2-2; no reliable D call. The CDR3 extends over 15 amino acids. Between the trimmed V and J ends, which lost 3 bases and 3 bases, there was a span of 11 bases. Germline CDR1 and CDR2: LNHDA and SQIVND (reference sequence). The CDR3 is CASSIWPADTGELFF. As DNA, the CDR3 is TGTGCCAGTAGTATCTGGCCGGCGGACACCGGGGAGCTGTTTTTT. The full variable domain, rest sourced from reference TRBV19 and TRBJ2-2, is DGGITQSPKYLFRKEGQNVTLSCEQNLNHDAMYWYRQDPGQGLRLIYYSQIVNDFQKGDIAEGYSVSREKKESFPLTVTSAQKNPTAFYLCASSIWPADTGELFFGEGSRLTVL.

The J gene is TRBJ1-4, the V gene TRBV7-9, with D tentatively TRBD1 (6 bases). The CDR3 spans 15 residues. V was shortened by 5 bases and J by 3 bases, with 13 bases between the two germline ends. Germline V CDR1 and CDR2: SEHNR, FQNEAQ (reference sequence). The CDR3: CASSRDRSSNEKLFF. The DNA for the CDR3 is TGTGCCAGCAGCAGAGACAGGTCCTCTAATGAAAAACTGTTTTTT.

Only a few counts were recorded for this clone. CDR3 residues: CSVETYTDTQYF. CDR3 sequence (DNA): TGCAGCGTTGAGACTTACACAGATACGCAGTATTTT. The chain couples TRBV29-1 to TRBJ2-3, with unresolved D. Trimming stripped 3 bases from V and 2 bases from J, with 6 bases between. This CDR3 spans 12 amino acids. Germline CDR1 SQVTM, CDR2 ANQGSEA.

This clone showed up just once. The chain combines TRBV3-1 (or the pseudogene TRBV3-2) with TRBJ2-2, with a weak D call TRBD2 (5 bases). The germline CDR1 and CDR2 sequences are LGHDT and YNNKEL (reference sequence). CDR3 length equals 13 residues. The ends were cut back, 4 bases at V and 6 bases at J, with 9 bases in the middle. CDR3 sequence (DNA): TGTGCCAGCAGCCTGTTCGGGGCCGGGGAGCTGTTTTTT. Translation gives CASSLFGAGELFF.

The V gene is TRBV7-9, the J gene TRBJ1-1, with 9 bases lining up with TRBD1. The germline CDR1 and CDR2 sequences are SEHNR and FQNEAQ (reference sequence). V was pared by 4 bases and J by 9 bases, with 3 bases of the junction left unmatched. The CDR3 is 12 amino acids. Here the CDR3 reads CASSSGQGKAFF. For the CDR3, the DNA is TGTGCCAGCAGCTCAGGACAGGGGAAAGCTTTCTTT.

The chain couples TRBV2 to TRBJ2-7; 9 bases map to TRBD2. V shed 5 bases, J shed 2 bases, and the junction held 10 bases outside the gene matches. CDR3 size: 16 residues. Germline V gene sequence: CDR1 SNHLY, CDR2 FYNNEI. CDR3 residues: CASSTRGGRVTYEQYF. The CDR3 DNA reads TGTGCCAGCAGTACCCGGGGCGGGAGGGTTACCTACGAGCAGTACTTC.

The V gene is TRBV7-3, the J gene TRBJ2-3, with D possibly being TRBD2 (6 bases). CDR3 length: 16 amino acids. The germline V gene has CDR1 SGHTA and CDR2 FQGTGA. Deletions cut 1 base from V and 6 bases from J, with 17 bases between. DNA for the CDR3: TGTGCCAGCAGCTTAATACCGACTAGAAACGGCGATACGCAGTATTTT. This codes for CASSLIPTRNGDTQYF.

The rearrangement uses TRBV7-9 and TRBJ2-5; TRBD1 matches at 11 bases. Germline assignment: CDR1 SEHNR and CDR2 FQNEAQ (reference sequence). V shed 11 bases, J shed 5 bases, and the junction held 4 bases outside the gene matches. There are 12 residues in the CDR3. The CDR3 reads CAGQGAGETQYF. CDR3 bases: TGTGCCGGACAGGGGGCGGGCGAGACCCAGTACTTC.

The gene calls are TRBV20-1 and TRBJ1-3; D gene uncertain. V was shortened by 3 bases and J by 0 bases, with 9 bases between the two germline ends. This CDR3 comprises 14 residues. In germline, CDR1 is DFQATT, CDR2 SNEGSKA (reference sequence). As DNA, the CDR3 is TGCAGTGCTAGTCGTGGGCCCTCTGGAAACACCATATATTTT. Translation gives CSASRGPSGNTIYF.

V is TRBV10-1 and J is TRBJ1-1, with 9 bases that match TRBD1. Germline CDR1 and CDR2: WNHNN and SYGVQD (reference sequence). The CDR3 is 15 residues long. With V trimmed by 0 bases and J by 8 bases, 7 bases remained unmatched. The CDR3, as DNA: TGCGCCAGCAGTGAGTCGGCGACAGGGGGACCCGAAGCTTTCTTT. Encoded protein: CASSESATGGPEAFF.

This clone was picked up one time. CDR3 sequence: CASSPTSGRPYEQYF. DNA for the CDR3: TGTGCCAGCAGTCCCACTAGCGGGAGGCCCTACGAGCAGTACTTC. This chain joins TRBV6-6 and TRBJ2-7, with 12 nucleotides matching TRBD2. The CDR3 spans 15 residues. Looked up from germline, CDR1 is MNHNY and CDR2 is SVGAGI (reference sequence). The trim removed 5 bases at V and 2 bases at J, leaving 4 bases unmatched.

This sequence joins TRBV5-4 and TRBJ2-7; 10 nucleotides line up with TRBD2. Germline CDR1 is SGHNT and CDR2 is YYREEE (reference sequence). V was pared by 2 bases and J by 4 bases, with 6 bases of the junction left unmatched. The CDR3 runs to 15 residues. Here the CDR3 DNA reads TGTGCCAGCAGCTTCCAGCGGGGGGGCTTGTACGAGCAGTACTTC. It yields the protein CASSFQRGGLYEQYF.

The chain is built from TRBV11-2 and TRBJ2-1, with 8 bases aligning to TRBD2. J was trimmed by 4 bases and V by 1 base; bases with no gene match: 3. The CDR3 sequence is 15 residues long. Germline V CDR1 and CDR2: SGHAT, FQNNGV. This chain's CDR3 is CASSLVGTRYNEQFF. CDR3 sequence (DNA): TGTGCCAGCAGCTTAGTCGGGACTAGATACAATGAGCAGTTCTTC.

The chain is built from TRBV2 and TRBJ2-5, with 11 bases matching TRBD1. V lost 6 bases, J lost 5 bases, and 8 bases stayed unmatched. The CDR3 totals 15 residues. Germline loops: CDR1 SNHLY, CDR2 FYNNEI. The DNA of the CDR3 is TGTGCCAGCAGAGCCGGGACAGGGGGATACGAGACCCAGTACTTC. Protein sequence: CASRAGTGGYETQYF.

V is TRBV7-2 and J is TRBJ2-2, with 8 nucleotides matching TRBD1. Germline V gene sequence: CDR1 SGHTA, CDR2 FQGNSA. Germline trimming cut 4 bases from V and 6 bases from J; bases unmatched to any gene: 7. The CDR3 spans 15 residues. The CDR3 loop reads CASSSGQGMAGELFF. CDR3 bases: TGTGCCAGCAGCTCAGGACAGGGTATGGCCGGGGAGCTGTTTTTT.

J is TRBJ1-4 and V is TRBV27, with 7 bases aligning to TRBD1. This CDR3 is 16 amino acids long. Germline lookup yields CDR1 MNHEY and CDR2 SMNVEV (reference sequence). With V trimmed by 6 bases and J by 0 bases, 7 bases remained unmatched. This CDR3 is CASSSGTVATNEKLFF. The CDR3 DNA sequence: TGTGCCAGCAGCTCCGGGACAGTTGCAACTAATGAAAAACTGTTTTTT.

The chain has TRBV20-1 and TRBJ1-2; possibly TRBD1 for D (5 bases). CDR1 DFQATT and CDR2 SNEGSKA come from the germline V gene (reference sequence). V was pared by 7 bases and J by 2 bases, with 8 bases between. The CDR3 is made up of 11 amino acids. CDR3 DNA sequence: TGCAGTGTGGGGGGGAACTATGGCTACACCTTC. It encodes CSVGGNYGYTF.